Listed below are T cell receptor beta chains from one sample, sequenced in a study of somatic mutations in cytotoxic T cells in rheumatoid arthritis. Measured with immunoSEQ multiplex PCR; TCRdb has only the in-frame clones, and not every one. The sample consists of over 10,000 clones, about 80% of them appearing once. Material: CD8+ T cells sorted from blood. The origin of the receptors is a man between 50 and 59 years old in good health. Each CDR3 is given with its conserved first and last residue.

>TRBV7-2|TRBJ1-4
CASSSPQGLGEKLFF
>TRBV27|TRBJ2-1
CASSYTGNEQFF
>TRBV7-3|TRBJ2-1
CASSLGPTGGAGNEQFF
>TRBV2|TRBJ1-2
CASSDPGANYGYTF
>TRBV5-6|TRBJ1-1
CASSLGGNTEAFF
>TRBV15|TRBJ2-7
CATSRDRGQDEQYF
>TRBV4-3|TRBJ1-2
CASSQDQSRVYGYTF
>TRBV6-1|TRBJ1-4
CASRGDRGENEKLFF
>TRBV7-9|TRBJ2-1
CASSLGTGPNFNEQFF
>TRBV19|TRBJ2-1
CASSIAAVSEQFF
>TRBV2|TRBJ1-3
CASYTGDRSAGNTIYF
>TRBV29-1|TRBJ1-2
CSALTPLPYGYTF